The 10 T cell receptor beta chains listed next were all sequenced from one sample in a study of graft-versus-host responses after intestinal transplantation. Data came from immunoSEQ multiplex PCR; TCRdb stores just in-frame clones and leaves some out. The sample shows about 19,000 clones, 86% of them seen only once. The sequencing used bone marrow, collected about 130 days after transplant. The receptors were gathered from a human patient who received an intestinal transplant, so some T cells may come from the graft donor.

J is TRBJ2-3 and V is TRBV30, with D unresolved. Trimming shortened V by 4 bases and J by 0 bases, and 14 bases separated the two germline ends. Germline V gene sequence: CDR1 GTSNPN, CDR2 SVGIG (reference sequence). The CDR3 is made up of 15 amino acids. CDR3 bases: TGTGCCTGGATCCCGCCCGCACCTAGCACAGATACGCAGTATTTT. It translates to CAWIPPAPSTDTQYF.

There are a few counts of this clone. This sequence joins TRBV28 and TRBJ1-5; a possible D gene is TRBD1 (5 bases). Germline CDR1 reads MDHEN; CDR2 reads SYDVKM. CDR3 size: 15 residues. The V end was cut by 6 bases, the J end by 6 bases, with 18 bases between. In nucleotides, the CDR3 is TGTGCCAGCAGCAGGGACTCCGGATGGGGTCAGCCCCAGCATTTT. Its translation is CASSRDSGWGQPQHF. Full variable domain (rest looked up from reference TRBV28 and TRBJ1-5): DVKVTQSSRYLVKRTGEKVFLECVQDMDHENMFWYRQDPGLGLRLIYFSYDVKMKEKGDIPEGYSVSREKKERFSLILESASTNQTSMYLCASSRDSGWGQPQHFGDGTRLSIL.

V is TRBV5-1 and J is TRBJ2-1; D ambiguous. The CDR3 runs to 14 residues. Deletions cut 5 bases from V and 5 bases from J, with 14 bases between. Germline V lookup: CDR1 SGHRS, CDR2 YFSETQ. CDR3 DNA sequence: TGCGCCAGCAGTCCCCTTCGACCGCACAATGAGCAGTTCTTC. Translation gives CASSPLRPHNEQFF.

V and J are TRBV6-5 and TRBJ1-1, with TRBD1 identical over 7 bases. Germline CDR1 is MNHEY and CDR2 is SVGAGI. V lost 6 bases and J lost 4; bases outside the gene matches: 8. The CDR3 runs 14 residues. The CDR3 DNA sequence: TGTGCCAGCAGCTATGGACAGGACCGCACTGAAGCTTTCTTT. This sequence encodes CASSYGQDRTEAFF.

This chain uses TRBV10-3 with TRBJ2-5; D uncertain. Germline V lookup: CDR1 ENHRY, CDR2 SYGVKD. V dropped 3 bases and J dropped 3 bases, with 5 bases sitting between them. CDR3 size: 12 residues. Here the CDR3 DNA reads TGTGCCATCAGTGAAACCGAAGAGACCCAGTACTTC. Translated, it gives CAISETEETQYF.

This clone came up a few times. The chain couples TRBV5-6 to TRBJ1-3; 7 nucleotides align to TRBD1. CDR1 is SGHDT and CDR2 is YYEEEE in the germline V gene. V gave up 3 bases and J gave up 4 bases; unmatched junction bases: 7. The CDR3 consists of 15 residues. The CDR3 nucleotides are TGTGCCAGCAGCTCGCACCGGGACAGCGGAAACACCATATATTTT. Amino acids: CASSSHRDSGNTIYF.

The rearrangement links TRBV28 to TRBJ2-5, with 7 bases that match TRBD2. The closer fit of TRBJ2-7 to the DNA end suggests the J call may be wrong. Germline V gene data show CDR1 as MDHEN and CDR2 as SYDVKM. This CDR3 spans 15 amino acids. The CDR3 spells CASSFAGVSTGEQYF. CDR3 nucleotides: TGTGCCAGCAGTTTCGCGGGAGTGAGTACGGGCGAGCAGTACTTC.

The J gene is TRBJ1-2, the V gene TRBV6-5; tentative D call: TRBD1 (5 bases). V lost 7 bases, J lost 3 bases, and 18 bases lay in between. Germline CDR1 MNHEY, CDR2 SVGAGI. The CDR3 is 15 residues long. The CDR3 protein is CASTYRGSLDYGYTF. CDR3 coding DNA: TGTGCCAGCACCTATCGGGGCAGCTTAGACTATGGCTACACCTTC.

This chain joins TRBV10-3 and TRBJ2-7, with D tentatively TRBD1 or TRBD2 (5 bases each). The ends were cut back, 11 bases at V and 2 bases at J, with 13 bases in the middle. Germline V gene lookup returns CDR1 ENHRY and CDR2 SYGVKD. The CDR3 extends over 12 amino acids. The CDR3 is CASRRDPYEQYF. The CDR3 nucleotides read TGTGCCTCCCGTCGGGACCCCTACGAGCAGTACTTC.

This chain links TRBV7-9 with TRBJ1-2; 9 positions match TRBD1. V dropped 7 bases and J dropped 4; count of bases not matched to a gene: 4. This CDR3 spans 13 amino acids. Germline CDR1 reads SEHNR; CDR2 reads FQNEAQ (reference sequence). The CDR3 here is CASTTGGSYGYTF. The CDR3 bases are TGTGCCAGCACGACAGGGGGGAGCTATGGCTACACCTTC.